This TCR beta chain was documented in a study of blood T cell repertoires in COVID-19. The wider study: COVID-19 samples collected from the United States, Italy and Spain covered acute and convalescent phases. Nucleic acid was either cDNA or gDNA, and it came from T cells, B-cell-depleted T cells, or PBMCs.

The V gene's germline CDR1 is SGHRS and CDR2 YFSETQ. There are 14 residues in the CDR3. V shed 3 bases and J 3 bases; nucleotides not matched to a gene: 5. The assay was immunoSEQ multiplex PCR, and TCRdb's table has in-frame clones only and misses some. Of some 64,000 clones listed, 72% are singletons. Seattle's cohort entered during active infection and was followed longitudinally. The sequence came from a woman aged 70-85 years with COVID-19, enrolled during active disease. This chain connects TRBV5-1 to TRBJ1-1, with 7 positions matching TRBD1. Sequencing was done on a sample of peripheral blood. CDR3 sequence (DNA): TGCGCCAGCAGCTCTCCAGGGGGTTACACTGAAGCTTTCTTT. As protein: CASSSPGGYTEAFF.